This T cell receptor beta chain was profiled in a study of blood T cell repertoires in COVID-19. Study-wide context: Collection of acute and convalescent COVID-19 samples took place in the United States, Italy and Spain.

Here immunoSEQ multiplex PCR was the method, and the copy in TCRdb shows in-frame clones only, minus some. The sample lists approximately 360,000 clones, 70% to 90% occurring once. This TCR came from a man aged 40-50 years with acute or convalescent COVID-19. The source material was peripheral blood.

The CDR3 region is CASSIGQGGYGYTF. CDR3 nucleotide sequence: TGCGCCAGCAGCATCGGACAGGGGGGTTATGGCTACACCTTC. The chain employs TRBV5-1 and TRBJ1-2; 10 bases map to TRBD1. J was trimmed by 5 bases and V by 4 bases; bases with no gene match: 5. This CDR3 comprises 14 residues. CDR1 and CDR2 (germline): SGHRS, YFSETQ.